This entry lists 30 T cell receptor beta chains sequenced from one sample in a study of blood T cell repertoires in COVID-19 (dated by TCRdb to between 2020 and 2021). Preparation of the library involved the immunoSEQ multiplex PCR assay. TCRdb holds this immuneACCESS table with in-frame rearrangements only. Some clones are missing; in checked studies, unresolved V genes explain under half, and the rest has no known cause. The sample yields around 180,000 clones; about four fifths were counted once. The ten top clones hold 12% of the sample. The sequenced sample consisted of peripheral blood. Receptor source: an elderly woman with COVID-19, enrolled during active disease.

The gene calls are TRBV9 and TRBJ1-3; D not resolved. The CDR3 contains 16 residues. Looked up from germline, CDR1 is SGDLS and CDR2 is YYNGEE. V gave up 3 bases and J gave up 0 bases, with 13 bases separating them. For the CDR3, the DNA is TGTGCCAGCAGCGCCCGGACGGGATACTCTGGAAACACCATATATTTT. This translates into CASSARTGYSGNTIYF.

CDR3 protein: CASRSRGSNQPQHF. In nucleotides, the CDR3 is TGTGCCAGTAGATCCAGAGGAAGCAATCAGCCCCAGCATTTT. V is TRBV19 and J is TRBJ1-5; D not certain. The CDR3 runs 14 residues. Trimming removed 6 bases from V and 1 base from J, with 10 bases in between. Germline CDR1 LNHDA, CDR2 SQIVND (reference sequence).

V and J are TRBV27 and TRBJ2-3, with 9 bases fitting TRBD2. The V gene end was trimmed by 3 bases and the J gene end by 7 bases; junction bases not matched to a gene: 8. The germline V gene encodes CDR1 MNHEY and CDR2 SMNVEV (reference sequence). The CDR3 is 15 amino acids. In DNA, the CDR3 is TGTGCCAGCAGTTTTTGGCGGGAGGGCCGGAATACGCAGTATTTT. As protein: CASSFWREGRNTQYF.

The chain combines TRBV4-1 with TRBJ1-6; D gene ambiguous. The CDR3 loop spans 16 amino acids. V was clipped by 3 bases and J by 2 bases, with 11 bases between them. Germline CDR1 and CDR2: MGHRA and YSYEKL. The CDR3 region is CASSQWALTYNSPLHF. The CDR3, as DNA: TGCGCCAGCAGCCAGTGGGCCTTAACCTATAATTCACCCCTCCACTTT.

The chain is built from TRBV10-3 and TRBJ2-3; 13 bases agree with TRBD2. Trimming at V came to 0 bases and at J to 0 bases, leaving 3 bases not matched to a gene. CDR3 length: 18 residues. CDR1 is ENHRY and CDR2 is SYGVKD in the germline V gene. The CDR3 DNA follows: TGTGCCATCAGTGAGTCGGAGACTAGCGGGGGGAGCACAGATACGCAGTATTTT. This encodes CAISESETSGGSTDTQYF.

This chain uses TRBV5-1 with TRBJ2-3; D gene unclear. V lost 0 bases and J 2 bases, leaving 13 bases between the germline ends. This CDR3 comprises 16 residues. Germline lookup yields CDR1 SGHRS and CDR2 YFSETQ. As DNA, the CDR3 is TGCGCCAGCAGCTTGGATCTCGTATCCCCCACAGATACGCAGTATTTT. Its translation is CASSLDLVSPTDTQYF.

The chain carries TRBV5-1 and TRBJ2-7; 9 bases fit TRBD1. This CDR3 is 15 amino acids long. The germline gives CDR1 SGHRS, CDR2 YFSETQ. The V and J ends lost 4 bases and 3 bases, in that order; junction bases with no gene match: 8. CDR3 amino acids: CASSKDTGGYYEQYF. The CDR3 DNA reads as TGCGCCAGCAGCAAGGACACAGGGGGCTACTACGAGCAGTACTTC.

The DNA for the CDR3 is TGTGCCAGCAGCCAAGAGCTAGCGGGGGAGTGGGATGAGCAGTTCTTC. It translates to CASSQELAGEWDEQFF. V usage is TRBV4-2 and J usage is TRBJ2-1, with TRBD2 matching 10 bases. Trimming cost V 0 bases and J 8 bases; bases outside gene matches: 7. Germline V CDR1 and CDR2: LGHNA, YNFKEQ. This CDR3 comprises 16 residues.

This CDR3 is CASSLGQASGNTIYF. For the CDR3, the DNA is TGTGCCAGCAGCTTAGGGCAGGCCTCTGGAAACACCATATATTTT. The V gene is TRBV7-9, the J gene TRBJ1-3, with unresolved D. The CDR3 extends over 15 amino acids. V lost 1 base to trimming and J lost 0 bases, with 7 bases between them. Per the germline V gene, CDR1 is SEHNR and CDR2 is FQNEAQ (reference sequence).

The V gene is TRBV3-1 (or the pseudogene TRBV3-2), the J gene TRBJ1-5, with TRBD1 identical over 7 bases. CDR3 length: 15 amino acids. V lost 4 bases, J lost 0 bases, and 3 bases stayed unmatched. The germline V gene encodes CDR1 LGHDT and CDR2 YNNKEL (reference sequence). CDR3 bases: TGTGCCAGCAGCCCGGGGACAGATAGCAATCAGCCCCAGCATTTT. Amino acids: CASSPGTDSNQPQHF.

CDR3 sequence reads: CASSLGGQEGYEQYF. The CDR3 DNA reads as TGTGCCAGCAGCTTAGGGGGTCAGGAGGGGTACGAGCAGTACTTC. The J gene is TRBJ2-7, the V gene TRBV11-3, with a tentative D call TRBD2 (6 bases). CDR3 length: 15 residues. Trimming stripped 1 base from V and 4 bases from J, with 14 bases between. Germline V CDR1 and CDR2: SGHNT, YENEEA.

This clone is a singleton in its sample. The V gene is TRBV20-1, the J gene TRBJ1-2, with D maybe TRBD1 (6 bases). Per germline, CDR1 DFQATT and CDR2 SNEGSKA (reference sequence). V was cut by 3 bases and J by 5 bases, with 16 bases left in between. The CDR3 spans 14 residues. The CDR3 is CSASFQGYDYGYTF. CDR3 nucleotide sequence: TGCAGTGCTAGTTTTCAGGGGTACGATTATGGCTACACCTTC.

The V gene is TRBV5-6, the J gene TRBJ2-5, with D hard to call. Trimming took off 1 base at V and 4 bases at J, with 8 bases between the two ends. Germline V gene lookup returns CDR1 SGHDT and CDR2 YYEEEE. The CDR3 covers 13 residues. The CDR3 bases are TGTGCCAGCAGCTTGTCTGGCTTAGAGACCCAGTACTTC. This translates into CASSLSGLETQYF.

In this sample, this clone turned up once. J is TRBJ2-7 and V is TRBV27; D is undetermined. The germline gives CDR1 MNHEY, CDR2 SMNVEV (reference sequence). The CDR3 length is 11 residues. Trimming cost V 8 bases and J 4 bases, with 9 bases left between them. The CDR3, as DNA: TGTGCCAGCTCCAACCGGTACGAGCAGTACTTC. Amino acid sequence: CASSNRYEQYF.

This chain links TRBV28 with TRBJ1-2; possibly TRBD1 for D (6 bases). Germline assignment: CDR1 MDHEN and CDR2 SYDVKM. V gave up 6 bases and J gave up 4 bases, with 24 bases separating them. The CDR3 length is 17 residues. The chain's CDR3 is CASSHPWEQGGPYGYTF. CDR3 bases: TGTGCCAGCAGCCACCCCTGGGAACAGGGTGGTCCCTATGGCTACACCTTC.

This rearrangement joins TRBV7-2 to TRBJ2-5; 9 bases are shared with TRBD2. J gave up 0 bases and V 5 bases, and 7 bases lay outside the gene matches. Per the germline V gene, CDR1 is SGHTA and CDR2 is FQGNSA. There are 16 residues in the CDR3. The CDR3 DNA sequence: TGTGCCAGCAGCCCCGGGACTAGCACGGACCAAGAGACCCAGTACTTC. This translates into CASSPGTSTDQETQYF.

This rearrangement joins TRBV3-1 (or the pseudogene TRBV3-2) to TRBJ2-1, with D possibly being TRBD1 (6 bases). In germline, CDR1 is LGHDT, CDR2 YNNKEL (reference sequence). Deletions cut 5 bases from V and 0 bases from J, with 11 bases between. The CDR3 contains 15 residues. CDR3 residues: CASSSDRSSYNEQFF. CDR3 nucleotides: TGTGCCAGCAGCTCGGACAGAAGCTCCTACAATGAGCAGTTCTTC.

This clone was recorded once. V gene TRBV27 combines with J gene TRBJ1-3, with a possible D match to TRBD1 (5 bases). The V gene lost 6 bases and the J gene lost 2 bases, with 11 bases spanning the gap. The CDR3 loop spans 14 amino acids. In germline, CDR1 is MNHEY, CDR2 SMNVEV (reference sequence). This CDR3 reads CASRGREAGNTIYF. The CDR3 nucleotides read TGTGCCAGCAGGGGGCGGGAGGCTGGAAACACCATATATTTT.

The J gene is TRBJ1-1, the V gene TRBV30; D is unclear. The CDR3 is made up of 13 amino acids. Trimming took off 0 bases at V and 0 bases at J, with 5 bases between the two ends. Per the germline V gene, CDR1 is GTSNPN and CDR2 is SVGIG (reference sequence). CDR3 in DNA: TGTGCCTGGAGTGTCCAGTTGAACACTGAAGCTTTCTTT. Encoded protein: CAWSVQLNTEAFF. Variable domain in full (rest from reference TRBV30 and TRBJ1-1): SQTIHQWPATLVQPVGSPLSLECTVEGTSNPNLYWYRQAAGRGLQLLFYSVGIGQISSEVPQNLSASRPQDRQFILSSKKLLLSDSGFYLCAWSVQLNTEAFFGQGTRLTVV.

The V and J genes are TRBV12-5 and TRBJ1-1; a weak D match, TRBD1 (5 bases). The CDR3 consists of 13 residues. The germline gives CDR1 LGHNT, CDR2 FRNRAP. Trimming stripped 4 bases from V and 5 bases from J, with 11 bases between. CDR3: CASGSRGFTEAFF. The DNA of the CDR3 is TGTGCTAGTGGTTCGCGGGGGTTTACTGAAGCTTTCTTT.

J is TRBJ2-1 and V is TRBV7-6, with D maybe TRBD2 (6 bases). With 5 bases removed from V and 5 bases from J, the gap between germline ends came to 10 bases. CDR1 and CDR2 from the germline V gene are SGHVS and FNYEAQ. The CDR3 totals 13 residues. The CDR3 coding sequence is TGTGCCAGCAGCGCGGGGCTGAACAATGAGCAGTTCTTC. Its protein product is CASSAGLNNEQFF.

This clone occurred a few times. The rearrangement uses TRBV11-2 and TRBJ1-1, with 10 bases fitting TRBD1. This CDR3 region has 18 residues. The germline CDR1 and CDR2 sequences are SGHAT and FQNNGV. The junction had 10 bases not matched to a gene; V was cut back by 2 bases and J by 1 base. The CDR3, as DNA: TGTGCCAGCAGCTTAAACCTCCGGGACAGGGGAAGGAACACTGAAGCTTTCTTT. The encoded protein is CASSLNLRDRGRNTEAFF.

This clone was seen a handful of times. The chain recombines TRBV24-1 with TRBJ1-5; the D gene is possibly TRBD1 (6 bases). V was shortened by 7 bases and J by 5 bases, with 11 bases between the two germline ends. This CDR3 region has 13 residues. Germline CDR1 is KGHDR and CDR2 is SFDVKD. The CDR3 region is CATRQGPDQPQHF. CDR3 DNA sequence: TGTGCCACCAGACAGGGTCCTGATCAGCCCCAGCATTTT.

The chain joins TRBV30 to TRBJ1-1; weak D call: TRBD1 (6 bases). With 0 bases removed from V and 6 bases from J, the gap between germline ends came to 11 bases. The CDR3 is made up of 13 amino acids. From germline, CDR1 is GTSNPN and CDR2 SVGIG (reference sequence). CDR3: CAWSVLGAAEAFF. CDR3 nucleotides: TGTGCCTGGAGTGTACTGGGGGCGGCTGAAGCTTTCTTT.

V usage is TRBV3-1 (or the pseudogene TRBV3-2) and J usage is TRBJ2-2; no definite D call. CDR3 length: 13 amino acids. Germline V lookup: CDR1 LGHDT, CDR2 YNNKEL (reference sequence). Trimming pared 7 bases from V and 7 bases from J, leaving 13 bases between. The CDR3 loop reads CASTSRVGGELFF. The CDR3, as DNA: TGTGCCAGCACTAGTCGTGTGGGCGGGGAGCTGTTTTTT.

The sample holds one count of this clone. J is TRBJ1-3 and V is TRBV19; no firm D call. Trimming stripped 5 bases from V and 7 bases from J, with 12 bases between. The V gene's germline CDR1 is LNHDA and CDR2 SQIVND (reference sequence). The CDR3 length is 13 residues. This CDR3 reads CASSPSARNTIYF. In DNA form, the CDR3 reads TGTGCCAGTAGTCCGTCTGCTAGGAACACCATATATTTT.

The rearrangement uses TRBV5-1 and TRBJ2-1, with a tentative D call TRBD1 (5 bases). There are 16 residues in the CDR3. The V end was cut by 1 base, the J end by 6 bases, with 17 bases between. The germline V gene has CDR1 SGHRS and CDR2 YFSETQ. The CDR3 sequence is CASSLLQAFGANEQFF. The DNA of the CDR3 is TGCGCCAGCAGCTTGCTCCAAGCGTTTGGGGCCAATGAGCAGTTCTTC.

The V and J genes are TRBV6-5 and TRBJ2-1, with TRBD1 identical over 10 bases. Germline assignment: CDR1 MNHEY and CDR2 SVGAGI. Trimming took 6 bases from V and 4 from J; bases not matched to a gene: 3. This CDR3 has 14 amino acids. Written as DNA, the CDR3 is TGTGCCAGCAGGACAGGGGGCTCATACAATGAGCAGTTCTTC. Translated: CASRTGGSYNEQFF.

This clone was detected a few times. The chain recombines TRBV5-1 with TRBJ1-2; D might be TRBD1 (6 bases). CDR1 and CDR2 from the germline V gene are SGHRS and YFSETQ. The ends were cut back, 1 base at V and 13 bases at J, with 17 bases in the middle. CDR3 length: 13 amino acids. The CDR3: CASSLKLDSVITF. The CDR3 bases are TGCGCCAGCAGCTTGAAGTTGGACAGTGTTATCACCTTC.

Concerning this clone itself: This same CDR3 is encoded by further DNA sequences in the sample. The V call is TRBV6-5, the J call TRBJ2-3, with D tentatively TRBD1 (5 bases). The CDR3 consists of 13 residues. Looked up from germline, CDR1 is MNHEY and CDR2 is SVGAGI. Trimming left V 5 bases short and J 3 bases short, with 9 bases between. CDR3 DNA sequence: TGTGCCAGCAGTCCGCCAGGGACAGATACGCAGTATTTT. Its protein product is CASSPPGTDTQYF.